Described below is a single T cell receptor beta chain sequence and its context. Its antigen is as yet unknown. This sample is part of a study of T cell responses to AZD1222 COVID-19 vaccine. Overall study findings and caveats: Baseline seropositives among AZD1222 recipients totaled only six or seven.

Trimming took off 0 bases at V and 5 bases at J, with 8 bases between the two ends. Germline loops: CDR1 KGHSH, CDR2 LQKENI. The CDR3 is 14 amino acids. The data were produced by immunoSEQ multiplex PCR, yet TCRdb's version contains in-frame clones alone and is incomplete. The table lists 80,000 to 100,000 clones, around 89% of them singletons. The sample consisted of peripheral blood, taken 28 days after the second AZD1222 dose. This receptor was identified in an adult who received the AZD1222 COVID-19 vaccine. J is TRBJ2-1 and V is TRBV18; D unclear. The CDR3 DNA follows: TGTGCCAGCTCACCACCCGCAGGAAACAATGAGCAGTTCTTC. It specifies CASSPPAGNNEQFF. The full variable domain, rest sourced from reference TRBV18 and TRBJ2-1, is NAGVMQNPRHLVRRRGQEARLRCSPMKGHSHVYWYRQLPEEGLKFMVYLQKENIIDESGMPKERFSAEFPKEGPSILRIQQVVRGDSAAYFCASSPPAGNNEQFFGPGTRLTVL.